Sequencing of this TCR beta chain was carried out in a study of chemoradiotherapy in HPV16-positive cancers. Notes on the study in general: Candidate HPV-specific clones and E7-related TCR motifs grew in tumor during treatment.

J lost 2 bases, V lost 4 bases, and 10 bases had no gene match. The CDR3 is 16 amino acids. Germline assignment: CDR1 MDHEN and CDR2 SYDVKM. TCRdb keeps only in-frame clones here, not all; method: immunoSEQ multiplex PCR. The table lists some 34,000 clones, 86% of them singletons. Comment on this clone: What it binds is unknown.

The sequence was collected from a human donor with HPV-associated anogenital cancer. The sequenced sample was blood, obtained from a patient who underwent chemoradiotherapy. This sequence joins TRBV28 and TRBJ2-5; 7 nucleotides agree with TRBD2. The CDR3: CASSSLRLASQETQYF. CDR3 in DNA: TGTGCCAGCAGTTCATTAAGACTAGCTTCTCAAGAGACCCAGTACTTC.